The rows below give T cell receptor beta chains drawn from one sample of a study of T-cell memory formation after mild COVID-19. TCRdb used MiXCR to reprocess the 5' RACE reads, holding one entry per CDR3 protein. The sample contains tens of thousands of distinct CDR3 sequences, around 21% of which appear only once. Input material: PBMCs or a T cell subset sorted from them (not recorded which). All receptors come from an adult who had mild COVID-19 (a few samples of this study predate the infection). Cell type and time point are not known. The CDR3 runs from the conserved cysteine through the conserved F or W. The order of the fields is CDR3 DNA, CDR3 protein, clone size, V gene, D gene, J gene. D genes are given only for firm matches. Part of the rows lack a size; the others show once, few, many or a class for expanded clones.

TGCAGTGCCCCACCTTTGCTTCAGGGACTAGCCAAAAACATTCAGTACTTC CSAPPLLQGLAKNIQYF NA TRBV20-1 NA TRBJ2-4
TGTGCCAGCACCCCCGCGACTAGCGGGAGGGCGGGGACAGATACGCAGTATTTT CASTPATSGRAGTDTQYF many TRBV7-2 TRBD2 TRBJ2-3
TGTGCCAGCAGCCGTCTCGGGCGGGGGACCCAAGAGACCCAGTACTTC CASSRLGRGTQETQYF NA TRBV6-2/TRBV6-3 TRBD2 TRBJ2-5
TGTGCCAGCAGTTTGGGGCCTGCGGGGATCTACGAGCAGTACTTC CASSLGPAGIYEQYF many TRBV12-3/TRBV12-4 NA TRBJ2-7
TGCGCCAGCAGCTTGTATCTGGGGGGTGAAGCTTTCTTT CASSLYLGGEAFF many TRBV5-1 NA TRBJ1-1
TGTGCCAGCAGCCCCCAAAGTCGGGAGTACAATGAGCAGTTCTTC CASSPQSREYNEQFF many TRBV9 NA TRBJ2-1
TGTGCCAGCAGCCGTCGAGCCCAGGGGGGAAACACCATATATTTT CASSRRAQGGNTIYF NA TRBV7-2 NA TRBJ1-3
TGTGCCAGTGGAGACCGGAATAGCGGGGGATACAATGAGCAGTTCTTC CASGDRNSGGYNEQFF NA TRBV19 TRBD2 TRBJ2-1
TGTGCCAGCAGCTTACGGGGGGGGACCCAGTACTTC CASSLRGGTQYF many TRBV7-2 TRBD2 TRBJ2-5
TGCGCCAGCAGCTCCCAAGACAGCTACGAGCAGTACTTC CASSSQDSYEQYF many TRBV5-1 NA TRBJ2-7
TGTGCCAGCAGCTTAGAGACAGGCCCCCTCCACTTT CASSLETGPLHF many TRBV7-9 NA TRBJ1-6
TGCAGTGCTCCCGGAACGGGGATAGTTGCGGAAAACATTCAGTACTTC CSAPGTGIVAENIQYF many TRBV20-1 NA TRBJ2-4
TGTGCCAGCAGCTTAGGTTTTGGGGACCGTATGTGGGATACGCAGTATTTT CASSLGFGDRMWDTQYF many TRBV5-4 NA TRBJ2-3
TGTGCCAGCAGCCAAGCAGGTGAGCAGTTCTTC CASSQAGEQFF few TRBV3-1 NA TRBJ2-1
TGCGCCAGCAGCTTCGGGTCGAGAGGTTCCTACAATGAGCAGTTCTTC CASSFGSRGSYNEQFF NA TRBV5-1 NA TRBJ2-1
TGTGCCAGCAGTTACTCTCTGGTGGCGGGGGGGCTTTACAATGAGCAGTTCTTC CASSYSLVAGGLYNEQFF many TRBV6-6 TRBD2 TRBJ2-1
TGTGCCATCAGTGAGTCCGGTGGACTCACAGATACGCAGTATTTT CAISESGGLTDTQYF NA TRBV10-3 NA TRBJ2-3
TGTGCCAGCAGCTCCCATTCAGGGGTGGGACGCACTGAAGCTTTCTTT CASSSHSGVGRTEAFF NA TRBV13 NA TRBJ1-1
TGTGCCAGCAGCTTTGCTACGTCTTTCGGGGGACTGATCTCTGGGGCCAACGTCCTGACTTTC CASSFATSFGGLISGANVLTF many TRBV7-9 NA TRBJ2-6
TGTGCCAGCAGTCACTCCCTACAGGGGACAGCAACTAATGAAAAACTGTTTTTT CASSHSLQGTATNEKLFF NA TRBV6-6 TRBD1 TRBJ1-4
TGCGCCAGCAGCTCTAGCTGGGGGCCTTCCTACGAGCAGTACTTC CASSSSWGPSYEQYF NA TRBV5-1 NA TRBJ2-7
TGCGCCAGCAGCGACCCCGGGACAGGGGGAAACGAGCAGTACTTC CASSDPGTGGNEQYF once TRBV5-1 TRBD1 TRBJ2-7
TGTGCCAGCACCTCTCGGAGCTCCTACAATGAGCAGTTCTTC CASTSRSSYNEQFF many TRBV11-2 NA TRBJ2-1
TGTGCTAGCAGCTTGGACAGCTGGCGGGAGCAGTACGAGCAGTACTTC CASSLDSWREQYEQYF many TRBV7-7 NA TRBJ2-7
TGTGCCAGCAGCTTGCGGCCGGGACAGAACACCGGGGAGCTGTTTTTT CASSLRPGQNTGELFF many TRBV5-4 NA TRBJ2-2
TGTGCCAGCAGCCCCCGGGGAGGGTCGAGAAGCTCCTACGAGCAGTACTTC CASSPRGGSRSSYEQYF many TRBV9 TRBD2 TRBJ2-7
TGTGCCAGCCGGCGGGCTAGCGGAGACGAGCAGTACTTC CASRRASGDEQYF NA TRBV6-2/TRBV6-3 TRBD2 TRBJ2-7
TGTGCCAGCAGTGAGTGGGGGGCGGCCGGGGAGCTGTTTTTT CASSEWGAAGELFF many TRBV2 NA TRBJ2-2
TGTGCCAGCAGCTTAGGGGTGAGGGAGACCCAGTACTTC CASSLGVRETQYF few TRBV7-7 NA TRBJ2-5
TGCGCCAGCAGCTTGAGATCCCCTGGGGACGAGCAGTACTTC CASSLRSPGDEQYF many TRBV5-1 NA TRBJ2-7
TGCGCCAGCAGCCTTCGGGACCGACAATTTGGAAACACCATATATTTT CASSLRDRQFGNTIYF many TRBV4-1 NA TRBJ1-3